The 7 T cell receptor beta chains in this list originate from one sample, sequenced in a study of blood T cell repertoires in COVID-19 (dated by TCRdb to about 2020). The protocol used for the library was the immunoSEQ multiplex PCR assay. TCRdb stores this immuneACCESS table with in-frame sequences only. Part of the clones is absent; in the studies checked, under half of the shortfall reflects unresolved V genes, and no reason is known for the rest. The sample profile shows under 150,000 clones; around 80% of them were found once. The ten largest clones add up to just under 9% of the sample. The sample taken for sequencing was peripheral blood. The receptors stem from a woman older than 75 in a cohort sampled during active or convalescent COVID-19.

The chain uses TRBV7-9 and TRBJ1-2, with TRBD1 matching over 8 bases. The V gene's germline CDR1 is SEHNR and CDR2 FQNEAQ (reference sequence). CDR3 length: 15 amino acids. V was pared by 5 bases and J by 0 bases, with 5 bases of the junction left unmatched. The CDR3 nucleotides are TGTGCCAGCAGCCTTACAGGGGGAGCTAACTATGGCTACACCTTC. Protein: CASSLTGGANYGYTF.

CDR3 nucleotide sequence: TGTGCCAGCAGCTTAGATGGGGCGGCCCAAGAGACCCAGTACTTC. As protein: CASSLDGAAQETQYF. V is TRBV7-2 and J is TRBJ2-5, with a weak D call TRBD1 (5 bases). Trimming removed 1 base at V and 1 base at J, with 10 bases between. Germline CDR1 is SGHTA and CDR2 is FQGNSA. The CDR3 is 15 amino acids.

The V and J genes are TRBV9 and TRBJ2-7; 8 bases are shared with TRBD2. Germline CDR1 and CDR2: SGDLS and YYNGEE. Germline trimming cut 10 bases from V and 2 bases from J; bases unmatched to any gene: 8. The CDR3 loop spans 13 amino acids. The CDR3 reads CAGNTGGPYEQYF. Written as DNA, the CDR3 is TGTGCCGGCAACACGGGGGGGCCCTACGAGCAGTACTTC.

The rearrangement joins TRBV9 to TRBJ2-3; 7 positions agree with TRBD1. The CDR3 is made up of 14 amino acids. Germline values: CDR1 SGDLS, CDR2 YYNGEE. The V segment lost 3 bases and the J segment 5 bases; nucleotides outside the gene matches: 6. Here the CDR3 DNA reads TGTGCCAGCAGCGCCGACAGGGTACGAGATACGCAGTATTTT. Translating gives CASSADRVRDTQYF.

V is TRBV5-4 and J is TRBJ2-1; 8 nucleotides match TRBD1. The CDR3 spans 14 residues. V gave up 5 bases and J gave up 6 bases; unmatched junction bases: 7. CDR1 and CDR2 from the germline V gene are SGHNT and YYREEE (reference sequence). The CDR3 sequence: CASRRGQDGNEQFF. CDR3 in DNA: TGTGCCAGCAGGAGGGGACAGGACGGCAATGAGCAGTTCTTC.

This chain connects TRBV21-1 to TRBJ1-2; the table's TRBD1 call for D was not verified on the DNA. TRBV21-1 is a recognized pseudogene. This CDR3 is built from 14 residues. The CDR3, as DNA: TGTGCCAGCAGCAAAAAAAGCGACAGGGATGGCTACACCTTC. Its protein product is CASSKKSDRDGYTF.

The chain has TRBV14 and TRBJ2-3; 11 bases align to TRBD2. In germline, CDR1 is SGHDN, CDR2 FVKESK. Unmatched junction bases numbered 11, after V lost 0 bases and J lost 0 bases. The CDR3 spans 20 residues. DNA of the CDR3: TGTGCCAGCAGCCAAGAAACCAAACTAGCGGGGGAATCTAGCACAGATACGCAGTATTTT. This sequence encodes CASSQETKLAGESSTDTQYF.